The present T cell receptor beta chain was sequenced within a study of shared clonotypes between healthy human individuals. Across the study: Each donor's CD4 naive and CD4 memory cells filled three plates apiece, CD8 naive two, and CD8 memory one.

Study results and limitations: Rarefaction showed sorted-subset sequencing was incomplete despite large depth.

As concerns this clone: Antigen specificity is unknown.

Several immunoSEQ plates held equal portions of the genomic DNA taken from each subset. Here immunoSEQ multiplex PCR was the method, and the copy in TCRdb shows in-frame clones only, minus some. The table includes approximately 1.4 million clones, around 98% detected once. CDR3 length equals 12 residues. CDR1 and CDR2 (germline): MDHEN, SYDVKM. The ends were cut back, 6 bases at V and 0 bases at J, with 6 bases in the middle. Sequencing was performed on naive CD4+ T cells sorted from blood. Subset reported: CD45RA+ positively selected. This clonotype was sampled from a man aged 25-45 years in good health. The V and J genes are TRBV28 and TRBJ2-7; D not certain. The CDR3: CASRSGSYEQYF. DNA of the CDR3: TGTGCCAGCAGGTCAGGCTCCTACGAGCAGTACTTC.